This T cell receptor beta chain emerged from a study of ipilimumab plus nivolumab after autologous stem cell transplantation. Checkpoint therapy with ipilimumab 1 mg/kg began 14 to 28 days after transplant. The data were produced by immunoSEQ multiplex PCR, yet TCRdb's version contains in-frame clones alone and is incomplete. Of 15,000 to 20,000 clones in the sample, roughly four fifths were seen once. Germline V gives CDR1 MDHEN, CDR2 SYDVKM. The V and J ends lost 5 bases and 0 bases respectively, with 17 bases between them. The CDR3 runs to 18 residues. The chain links TRBV28 to TRBJ1-6; possible D gene TRBD1, 5 bases. Sequences were derived from PBMCs, sampled in a trial of ipilimumab plus nivolumab as post-transplant consolidation. This sequence was found in a male donor with diffuse large B-cell lymphoma. CDR3 sequence: CASSGLLPGGSYNSPLHF. As DNA, the CDR3 is TGTGCCAGCAGTGGACTTCTCCCGGGGGGCTCCTATAATTCACCCCTCCACTTT. The full variable domain, its missing parts supplied by reference TRBV28 and TRBJ1-6, is DVKVTQSSRYLVKRTGEKVFLECVQDMDHENMFWYRQDPGLGLRLIYFSYDVKMKEKGDIPEGYSVSREKKERFSLILESASTNQTSMYLCASSGLLPGGSYNSPLHFGNGTRLTVT.